This TCR beta chain comes out of a study of T-cell reconstitution after alpha-beta-depleted transplantation in children. This CDR3 contains 14 residues. Trimming took 1 base from V and 5 from J, leaving 11 bases between them. The V gene's germline CDR1 is SNHLY and CDR2 FYNNEI. A remark on this clonotype: What it binds is not known.

Preparation of the TCRbeta library involved a method that used unique molecular identifiers. MiXCR, run by TCRdb on the PCR reads, gives a single entry per CDR3 protein. In the table there are tens of thousands of distinct CDR3 sequences, 18% of which are singletons. Regarding the study as a whole: In patients about two months after transplant, alpha-beta T cells reportedly arose from several hundred expanded graft clones. T-cell numbers and diversity one year post-transplant derived largely from freshly generated T cells. Surviving recipient cells, namely T cells and thymic progenitors, were the source of high day-60 TCRbeta diversity in some patients.

The sequence was obtained from a male patient under 10 years old who had a stem cell transplant for acute lymphoblastic leukemia, so the T cells may come from the graft donor. The J gene is TRBJ1-2, the V gene TRBV2, with a weak D call TRBD1 (5 bases). The sample in question was PBMCs, mostly from graft donor cells, obtained 360 days after TCRalphabeta/CD19-depleted stem cell transplant. In nucleotides, the CDR3 is TGTGCCAGCAGTGAAGGATGGGGCGTATATGGCTACACCTTC. Translation gives CASSEGWGVYGYTF.